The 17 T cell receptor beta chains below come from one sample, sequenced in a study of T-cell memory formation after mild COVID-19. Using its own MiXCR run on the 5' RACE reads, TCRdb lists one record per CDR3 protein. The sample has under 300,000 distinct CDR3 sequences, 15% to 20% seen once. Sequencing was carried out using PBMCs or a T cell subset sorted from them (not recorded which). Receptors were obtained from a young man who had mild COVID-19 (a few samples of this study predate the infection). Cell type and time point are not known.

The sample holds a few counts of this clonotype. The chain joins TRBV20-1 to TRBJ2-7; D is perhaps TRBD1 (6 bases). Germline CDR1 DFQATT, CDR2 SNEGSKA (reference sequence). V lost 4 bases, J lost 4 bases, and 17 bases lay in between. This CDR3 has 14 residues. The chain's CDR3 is CSATPGHVAYEQYF. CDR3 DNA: TGCAGTGCTACGCCGGGACACGTCGCGTACGAGCAGTACTTC.

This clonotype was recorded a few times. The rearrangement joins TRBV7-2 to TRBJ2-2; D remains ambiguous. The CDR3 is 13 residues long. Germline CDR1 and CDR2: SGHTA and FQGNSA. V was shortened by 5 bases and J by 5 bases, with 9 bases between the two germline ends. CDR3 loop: CASSMEPTGELFF. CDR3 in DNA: TGTGCCAGCAGCATGGAACCTACCGGGGAGCTGTTTTTT.

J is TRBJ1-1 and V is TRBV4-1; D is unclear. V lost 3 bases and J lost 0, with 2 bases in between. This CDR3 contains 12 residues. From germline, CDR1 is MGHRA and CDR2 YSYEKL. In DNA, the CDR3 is TGCGCCAGCAGCCAGATGAACACTGAAGCTTTCTTT. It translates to CASSQMNTEAFF.

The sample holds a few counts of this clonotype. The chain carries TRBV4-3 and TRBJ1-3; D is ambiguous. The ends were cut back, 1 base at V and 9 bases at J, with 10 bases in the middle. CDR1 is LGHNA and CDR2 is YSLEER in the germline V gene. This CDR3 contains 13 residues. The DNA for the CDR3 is TGCGCCAGCAGCCAAGCTTTCCGGGGCACCATATATTTT. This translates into CASSQAFRGTIYF.

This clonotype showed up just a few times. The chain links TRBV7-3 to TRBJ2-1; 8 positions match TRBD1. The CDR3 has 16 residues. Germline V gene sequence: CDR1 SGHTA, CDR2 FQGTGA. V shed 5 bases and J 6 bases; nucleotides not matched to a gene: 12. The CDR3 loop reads CASSRPGGQGANEQFF. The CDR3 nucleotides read TGTGCCAGCAGCCGCCCAGGAGGACAGGGTGCCAATGAGCAGTTCTTC.

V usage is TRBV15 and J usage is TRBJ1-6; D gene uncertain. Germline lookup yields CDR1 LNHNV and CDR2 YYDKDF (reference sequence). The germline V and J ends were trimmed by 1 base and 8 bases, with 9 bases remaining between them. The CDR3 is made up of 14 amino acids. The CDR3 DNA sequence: TGTGCCACCAGCAGAGTAGGGCCGGATTCACCCCTCCACTTT. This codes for CATSRVGPDSPLHF.

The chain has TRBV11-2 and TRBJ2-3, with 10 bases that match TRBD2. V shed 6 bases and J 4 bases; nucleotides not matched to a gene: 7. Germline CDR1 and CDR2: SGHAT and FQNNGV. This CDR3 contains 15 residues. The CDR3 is CASRWLAGGSDTQYF. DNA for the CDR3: TGTGCCAGCAGATGGTTAGCGGGGGGCTCAGATACGCAGTATTTT.

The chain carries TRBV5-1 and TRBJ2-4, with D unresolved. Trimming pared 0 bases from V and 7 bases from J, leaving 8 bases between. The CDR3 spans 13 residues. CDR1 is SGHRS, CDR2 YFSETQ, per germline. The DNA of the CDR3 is TGCGCCAGCAGCTTGGGAGTACGTAACATTCAGTACTTC. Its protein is CASSLGVRNIQYF. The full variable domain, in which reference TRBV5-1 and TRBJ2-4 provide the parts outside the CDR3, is KAGVTQTPRYLIKTRGQQVTLSCSPISGHRSVSWYQQTPGQGLQFLFEYFSETQRNKGNFPGRFSGRQFSNSRSEMNVSTLELGDSALYLCASSLGVRNIQYFGAGTRLSVL.

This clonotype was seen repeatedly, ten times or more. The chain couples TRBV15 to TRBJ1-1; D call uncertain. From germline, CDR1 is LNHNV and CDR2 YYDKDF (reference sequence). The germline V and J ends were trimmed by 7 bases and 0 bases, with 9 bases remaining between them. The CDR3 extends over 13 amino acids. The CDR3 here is CATTRDLNTEAFF. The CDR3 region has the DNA TGTGCCACCACGCGTGACTTGAACACTGAAGCTTTCTTT.

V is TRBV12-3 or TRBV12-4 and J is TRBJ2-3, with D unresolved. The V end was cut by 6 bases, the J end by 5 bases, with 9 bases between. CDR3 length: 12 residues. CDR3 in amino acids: CASRQPGDTQYF. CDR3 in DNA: TGTGCCAGCAGGCAACCTGGAGATACGCAGTATTTT.

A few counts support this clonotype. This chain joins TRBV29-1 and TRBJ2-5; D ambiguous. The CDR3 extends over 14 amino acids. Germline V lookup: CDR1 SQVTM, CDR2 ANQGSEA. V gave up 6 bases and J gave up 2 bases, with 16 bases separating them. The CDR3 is CSVDLGRKQETQYF. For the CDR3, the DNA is TGCAGCGTAGACCTCGGACGGAAACAAGAGACCCAGTACTTC.

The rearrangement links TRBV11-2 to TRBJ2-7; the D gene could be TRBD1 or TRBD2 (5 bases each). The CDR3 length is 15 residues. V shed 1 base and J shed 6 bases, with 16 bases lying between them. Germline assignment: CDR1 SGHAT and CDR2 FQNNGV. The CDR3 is CASSLAGQMGSEQYV. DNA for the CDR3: TGTGCCAGCAGCTTAGCGGGGCAAATGGGGTCCGAGCAGTACGTC.

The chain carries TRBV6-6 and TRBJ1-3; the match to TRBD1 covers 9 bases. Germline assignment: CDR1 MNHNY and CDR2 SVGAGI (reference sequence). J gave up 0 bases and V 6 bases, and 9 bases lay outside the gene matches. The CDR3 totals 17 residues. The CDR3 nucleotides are TGTGCCAGCAGGTCCTTTGGGACAGGGCACTCTGGAAACACCATATATTTT. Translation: CASRSFGTGHSGNTIYF.

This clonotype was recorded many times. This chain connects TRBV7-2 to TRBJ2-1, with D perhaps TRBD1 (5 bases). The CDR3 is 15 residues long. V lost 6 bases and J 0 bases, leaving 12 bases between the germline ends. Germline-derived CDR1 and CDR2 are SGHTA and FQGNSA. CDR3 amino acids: CASRIGAASYNEQFF. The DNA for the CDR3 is TGTGCCAGCAGAATAGGGGCGGCCTCCTACAATGAGCAGTTCTTC.

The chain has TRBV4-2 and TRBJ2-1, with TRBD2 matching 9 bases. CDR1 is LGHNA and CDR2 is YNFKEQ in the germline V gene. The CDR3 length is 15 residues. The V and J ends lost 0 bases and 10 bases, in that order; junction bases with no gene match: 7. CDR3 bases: TGTGCCAGCAGCCAAGATGGGCTAGCGGGAAGAGAGCAGTTCTTC. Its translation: CASSQDGLAGREQFF.

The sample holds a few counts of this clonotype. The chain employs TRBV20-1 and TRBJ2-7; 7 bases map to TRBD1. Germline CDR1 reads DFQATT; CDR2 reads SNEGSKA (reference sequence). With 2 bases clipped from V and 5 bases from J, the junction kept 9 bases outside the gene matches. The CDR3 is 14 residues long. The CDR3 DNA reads TGCAGTGCTAGAACCAACAGGGGATGGGACGAGCAGTACGTC. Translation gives CSARTNRGWDEQYV.

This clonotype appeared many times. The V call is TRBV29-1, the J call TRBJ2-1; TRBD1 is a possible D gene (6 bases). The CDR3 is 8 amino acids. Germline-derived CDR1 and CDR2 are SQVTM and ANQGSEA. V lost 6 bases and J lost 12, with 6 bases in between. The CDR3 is CSVQGQFF. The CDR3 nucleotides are TGCAGCGTACAGGGGCAGTTCTTC.